Presented here are 2 T cell receptor beta chains from one specimen sequenced in a study of blood T cells in healthy people across ages. For the second PCR, which ran for about 6 to 12 cycles, a sample-barcoded 5' primer and a J-beta primer mix were used. TCRdb re-called the 5' RACE reads through MiXCR, storing one row per CDR3 protein. The sample includes roughly 1.5 million distinct CDR3 sequences, about 45% of them seen just once. The sample consisted of blood. These TCRs come from a woman aged 18-29 years in good health.

The rearrangement links TRBV11-2 to TRBJ1-3; D uncertain. Germline V gives CDR1 SGHAT, CDR2 FQNNGV. Trimming pared 5 bases from V and 8 bases from J, leaving 16 bases between. The CDR3 spans 14 residues. As DNA, the CDR3 is TGTGCCAGCAGCCCCCACTCAAGCAGAGACACCATATATTTT. Its translation: CASSPHSSRDTIYF.

The J gene is TRBJ2-7, the V gene TRBV29-1, with D tentatively TRBD1 or TRBD2 (5 bases each). The CDR3 runs 10 residues. CDR1 and CDR2 (germline): SQVTM, ANQGSEA. Trimming removed 4 bases at V and 7 bases at J, with 8 bases between. The CDR3 DNA sequence: TGCAGCGTTGGGGGGTGTGAGCAGTACTTC. Amino acids: CSVGGCEQYF.